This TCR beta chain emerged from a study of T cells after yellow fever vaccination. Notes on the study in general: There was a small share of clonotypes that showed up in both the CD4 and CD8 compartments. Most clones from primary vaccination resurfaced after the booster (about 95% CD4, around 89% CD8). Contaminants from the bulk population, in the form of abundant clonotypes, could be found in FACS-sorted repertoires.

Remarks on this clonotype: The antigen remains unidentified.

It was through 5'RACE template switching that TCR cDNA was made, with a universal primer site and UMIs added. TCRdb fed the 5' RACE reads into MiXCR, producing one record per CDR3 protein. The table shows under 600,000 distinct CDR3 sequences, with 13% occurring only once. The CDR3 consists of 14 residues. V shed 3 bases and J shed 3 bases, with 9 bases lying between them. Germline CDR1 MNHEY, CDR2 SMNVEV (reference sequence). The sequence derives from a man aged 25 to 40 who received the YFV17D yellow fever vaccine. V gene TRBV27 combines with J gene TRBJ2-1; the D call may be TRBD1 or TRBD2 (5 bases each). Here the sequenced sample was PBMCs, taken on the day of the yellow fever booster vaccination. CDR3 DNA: TGTGCCAGCAGTTTCGGGACGGTCTACAATGAGCAGTTCTTC. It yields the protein CASSFGTVYNEQFF.